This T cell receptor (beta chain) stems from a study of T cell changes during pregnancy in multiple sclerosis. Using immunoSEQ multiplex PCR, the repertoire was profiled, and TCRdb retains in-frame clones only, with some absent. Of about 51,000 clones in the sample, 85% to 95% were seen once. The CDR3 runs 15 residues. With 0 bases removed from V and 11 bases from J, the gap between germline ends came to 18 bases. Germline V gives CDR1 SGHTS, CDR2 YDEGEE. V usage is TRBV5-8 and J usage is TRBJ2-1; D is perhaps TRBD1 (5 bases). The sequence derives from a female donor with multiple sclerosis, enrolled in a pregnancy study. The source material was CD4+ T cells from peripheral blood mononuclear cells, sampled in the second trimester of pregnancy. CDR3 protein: CASSLGQGKANQQFF. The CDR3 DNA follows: TGTGCCAGCAGCTTGGGGCAGGGTAAAGCTAATCAGCAGTTCTTC.